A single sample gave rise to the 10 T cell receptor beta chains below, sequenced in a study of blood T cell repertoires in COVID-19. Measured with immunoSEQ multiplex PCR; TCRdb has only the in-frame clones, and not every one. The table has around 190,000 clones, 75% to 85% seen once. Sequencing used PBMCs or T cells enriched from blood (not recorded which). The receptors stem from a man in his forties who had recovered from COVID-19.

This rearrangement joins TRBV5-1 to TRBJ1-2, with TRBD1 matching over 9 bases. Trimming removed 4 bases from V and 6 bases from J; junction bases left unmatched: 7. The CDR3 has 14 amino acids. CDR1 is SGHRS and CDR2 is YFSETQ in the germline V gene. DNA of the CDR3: TGCGCCAGCAGCCCAGGGACAGGGTTTAATGGCTACACCTTC. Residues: CASSPGTGFNGYTF.

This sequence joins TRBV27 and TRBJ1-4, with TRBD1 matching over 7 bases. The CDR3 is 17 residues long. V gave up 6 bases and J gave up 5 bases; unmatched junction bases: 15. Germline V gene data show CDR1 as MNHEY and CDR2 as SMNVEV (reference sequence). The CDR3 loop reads CASSPEVLDRINEKLFF. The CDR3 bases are TGTGCCAGCAGCCCAGAGGTCTTGGACAGGATAAATGAAAAACTGTTTTTT.

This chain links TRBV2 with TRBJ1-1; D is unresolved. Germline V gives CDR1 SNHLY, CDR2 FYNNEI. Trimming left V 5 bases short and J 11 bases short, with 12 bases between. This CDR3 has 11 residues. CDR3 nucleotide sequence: TGTGCCAGCAGTACCTTTAGCGAGGCTTTCTTT. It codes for CASSTFSEAFF.

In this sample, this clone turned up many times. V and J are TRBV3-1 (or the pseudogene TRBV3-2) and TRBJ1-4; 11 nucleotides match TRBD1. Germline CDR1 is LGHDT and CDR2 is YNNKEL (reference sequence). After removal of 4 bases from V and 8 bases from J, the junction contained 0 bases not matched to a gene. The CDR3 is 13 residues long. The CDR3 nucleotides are TGTGCCAGCAGCCGGGACAGGGGGGAAAAACTGTTTTTT. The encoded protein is CASSRDRGEKLFF.

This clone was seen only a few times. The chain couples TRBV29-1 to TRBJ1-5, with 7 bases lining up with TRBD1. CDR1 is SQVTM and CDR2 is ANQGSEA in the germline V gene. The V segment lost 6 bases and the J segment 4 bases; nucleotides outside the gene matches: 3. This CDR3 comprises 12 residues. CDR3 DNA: TGCAGCGTCGGACAGGCAAATCAGCCCCAGCATTTT. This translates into CSVGQANQPQHF.

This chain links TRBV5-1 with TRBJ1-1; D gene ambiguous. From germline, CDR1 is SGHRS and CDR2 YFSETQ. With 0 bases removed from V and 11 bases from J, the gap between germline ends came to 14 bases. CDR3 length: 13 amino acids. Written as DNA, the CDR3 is TGCGCCAGCAGCTTGGCCGGGTCCCCGGGGGCTTTCTTT. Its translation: CASSLAGSPGAFF.

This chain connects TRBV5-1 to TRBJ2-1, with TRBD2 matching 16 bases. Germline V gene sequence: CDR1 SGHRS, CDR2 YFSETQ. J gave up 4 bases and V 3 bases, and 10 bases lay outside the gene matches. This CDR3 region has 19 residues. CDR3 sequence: CASSSLPGLAGGNYNEQFF. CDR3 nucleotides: TGCGCCAGCAGCTCCCTGCCGGGACTAGCGGGAGGGAATTACAATGAGCAGTTCTTC.

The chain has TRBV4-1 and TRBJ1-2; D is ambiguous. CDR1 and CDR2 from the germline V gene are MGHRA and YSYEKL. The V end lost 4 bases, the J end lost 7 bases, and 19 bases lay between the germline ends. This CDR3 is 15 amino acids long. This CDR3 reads CASSLSWPNSGGYTF. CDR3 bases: TGCGCCAGCAGCCTCTCATGGCCCAACTCGGGTGGCTACACCTTC.

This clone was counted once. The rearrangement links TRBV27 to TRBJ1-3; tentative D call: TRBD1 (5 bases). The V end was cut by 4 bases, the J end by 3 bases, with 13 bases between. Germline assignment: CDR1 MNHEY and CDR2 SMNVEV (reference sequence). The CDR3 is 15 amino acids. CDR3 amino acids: CASSSAGPDGNTIYF. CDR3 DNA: TGTGCCAGCAGTTCCGCAGGGCCGGATGGAAACACCATATATTTT.

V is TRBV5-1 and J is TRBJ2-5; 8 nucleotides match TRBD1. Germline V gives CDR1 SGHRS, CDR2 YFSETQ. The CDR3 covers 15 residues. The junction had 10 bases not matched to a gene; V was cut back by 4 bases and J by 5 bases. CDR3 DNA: TGCGCCAGCAGCCTTACAGGGGGGATTACGGAGACCCAGTACTTC. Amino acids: CASSLTGGITETQYF.